Listed below are T cell receptor beta chains from one sample, sequenced in a study of cytomegalovirus exposure and HLA in healthy donors. Assay used: immunoSEQ multiplex PCR; TCRdb lists only in-frame clones, some missing. Its listing shows roughly 190,000 clones. The sequenced sample was PBMCs. These receptors were obtained from a man in his thirties or forties in good health and CMV-seronegative. CDR3s include the opening cysteine and the closing phenylalanine or tryptophan. D genes are given only for firm matches.

V gene	D gene	J gene	CDR3 DNA	CDR3 protein
TRBV7-2	-	TRBJ1-1	TGTGCCAGCAGTCCAGATCGTTCACGGAACACTGAAGCTTTCTTT	CASSPDRSRNTEAFF
TRBV9	TRBD1	TRBJ2-1	TGTGCCAGCAGCGTAGGAGTAGGACAGGGCTCCTACAATGAGCAGTTCTTC	CASSVGVGQGSYNEQFF
TRBV19	-	TRBJ2-2	TGTGCCAGTAGTAGCGCAGGGTACACCGGGGAGCTGTTTTTT	CASSSAGYTGELFF
TRBV28	-	TRBJ2-2	TGTGCCAGCAGTTACAGGGCCACCGGGGAGCTGTTTTTT	CASSYRATGELFF
TRBV7-9	-	TRBJ2-7	TGTGCCAGCAGCTTAAGTGGAGGCCTCTACGAGCAGTACTTC	CASSLSGGLYEQYF
TRBV5-1	-	TRBJ2-5	TGCGCCAGCGGCTGGTGGGCGCAAGAGACCCAGTACTTC	CASGWWAQETQYF
TRBV30	-	TRBJ1-2	TGTGCTCTGGCCAGAGGGGTACAGGGATCTAACTATGGCTACACCTTC	CALARGVQGSNYGYTF
TRBV30	TRBD2	TRBJ2-7	TGTGCCTGGGGGCAACCTAGCGGGTTCTACGAGCAGTACTTC	CAWGQPSGFYEQYF
TRBV28	TRBD1	TRBJ2-7	TGTGCCAGCAGTTTGGGGACAGGGGTAAGCGAGCAGTACTTC	CASSLGTGVSEQYF
TRBV20-1	-	TRBJ2-1	TGCAGTGCTGGGGGACTTGAGGAGCAGTTCTTC	CSAGGLEEQFF
TRBV7-9	-	TRBJ2-7	TGTGCCAGCAGCTCCCTTATCGAGCAGTACTTC	CASSSLIEQYF
TRBV4-1	TRBD1	TRBJ2-7	TGCGCCAGCGCACCAGAACAGGGGGCAATACCTTATACACCCTACGAGCAGTACTTC	CASAPEQGAIPYTPYEQYF
TRBV5-4	-	TRBJ1-2	TGTGCCAGCAGCGCAGACAGTAACTATGGCTACACCTTC	CASSADSNYGYTF
TRBV19	TRBD2	TRBJ2-2	TGTGCCAGTAGTATGAGGCTAGCGGGGGGAAGGGAGCTGTTTTTT	CASSMRLAGGRELFF
TRBV5-1	-	TRBJ1-5	TGCGCCAGCAGCTTGGTCGGGGGACAGCCCCAGCATTTT	CASSLVGGQPQHF
TRBV11-2	-	TRBJ2-7	TGTGCCAGCAGCCCACTGACAGTAAGCTCCTACGAGCAGTACTTC	CASSPLTVSSYEQYF
TRBV5-5	-	TRBJ1-6	TGTGCCAGCACCAAAGAGGGCGGGGGTGATAATTCACCCCTCCACTTT	CASTKEGGGDNSPLHF
TRBV30	TRBD1	TRBJ2-7	TGTGCCTGGAGTAAACCAGGGGGCAACGAGCAGTACTTC	CAWSKPGGNEQYF
TRBV10-1	-	TRBJ1-1	TGCGCCAGCCGGACAGACATGAACACTGAAGCTTTCTTT	CASRTDMNTEAFF
TRBV28	TRBD1	TRBJ1-5	TGTGCCAGCAGTTTAGGACAGGGGGCTAATCAGCCCCAGCATTTT	CASSLGQGANQPQHF
TRBV2	-	TRBJ2-2	TGTGCCAGCAGTGAGGAGGCCAGGCCCTTTATAGCGAACACCGGGGAGCTGTTTTTT	CASSEEARPFIANTGELFF
TRBV11-2	TRBD1	TRBJ2-7	TGTGCCAGCAGCTCACCGGGACAGATGAGCTCCTACGAGCAGTACTTC	CASSSPGQMSSYEQYF
TRBV7-2	TRBD1	TRBJ1-5	TGTGCCAGCAGCTGGGGGACAGGGGGCGACAATCAGCCCCAGCATTTT	CASSWGTGGDNQPQHF
TRBV6-6	-	TRBJ2-2	TGTGCCAGCGGGAGACTGGGCGGCACCACCGGGGAGCTGTTTTTT	CASGRLGGTTGELFF
TRBV5-1	TRBD2	TRBJ2-7	TGCGCCAGCAGCGGGGGGCGGGAGGGCTACGAGCAGTACTTC	CASSGGREGYEQYF
TRBV10-3	-	TRBJ2-7	TGTGCCATCAGTGCGCCTACAGGTTTAGGCGAGCAGTACTTC	CAISAPTGLGEQYF
TRBV10-3	TRBD1	TRBJ1-5	TGTGCCATCAGTGAGTTGACAGGGGGCAATCAGCCCCAGCATTTT	CAISELTGGNQPQHF
TRBV4-1	TRBD1	TRBJ2-2	TGCGCCAGCAGCCAACCTCCAGGGACAGGTTTCAACGGGGAGCTGTTTTTT	CASSQPPGTGFNGELFF
TRBV27	-	TRBJ1-1	TGTGCCAGCAGTCCGCAGAGGGGAGGCACTGAAGCTTTCTTT	CASSPQRGGTEAFF
TRBV14	-	TRBJ1-2	TGTGCCAGCAGCCAAGCCACAGGCTCGACCCGGTATGGCTACACCTTC	CASSQATGSTRYGYTF
TRBV27	-	TRBJ2-1	TGTGCCAGCAGCTTCCTCCGGGACACATACAATGAGCAGTTCTTC	CASSFLRDTYNEQFF
TRBV19	TRBD2	TRBJ2-5	TGTGCCAGTAGTATAGGGACTAGCGGGAGTGTCACTGAGACCCAGTACTTC	CASSIGTSGSVTETQYF
TRBV19	-	TRBJ1-5	TGTGCCAGTAGAAGCGGGCAGGGTGGCAATCAGCCCCAGCATTTT	CASRSGQGGNQPQHF
TRBV9	-	TRBJ2-5	TGTGCCAGCACGGCGACAGGACGGTACCAAGAGACCCAGTACTTC	CASTATGRYQETQYF
TRBV5-1	TRBD2	TRBJ2-3	TGCGCCAGCAGCTTGCGGTTTATTGCGGGAGGGGTGCGGGATACGCAGTATTTT	CASSLRFIAGGVRDTQYF
TRBV18	-	TRBJ1-1	TGTGCCAGCTCCCAAGCAACAGGAGTAAGGACTGAAGCTTTCTTT	CASSQATGVRTEAFF
TRBV28	-	TRBJ1-2	TGTGCCAGCAGCCCTCTACCGGTGGGGCCTGGGGGCTACACCTTC	CASSPLPVGPGGYTF
TRBV5-1	-	TRBJ2-1	TGCGCCAGCAGCTTGTACCGGGACTCAGGTGAGCAGTTCTTC	CASSLYRDSGEQFF
TRBV9	TRBD1	TRBJ1-1	TGTGCCAGCAGCCACAGGGGGCGCGACACTGAAGCTTTCTTT	CASSHRGRDTEAFF
TRBV7-6	TRBD2	TRBJ2-1	TGTGCCAGCAGCTTTAGACTAGCGGGAGACCACAATGAGCAGTTCTTC	CASSFRLAGDHNEQFF
TRBV19	TRBD2	TRBJ2-7	TGTGCCTCCCATTGGACTAGCGGGAGTCTCAACGAGCAGTACTTC	CASHWTSGSLNEQYF
TRBV2	TRBD1	TRBJ1-3	TGTGCCAGCAGCGGAACAGGGGGACCTTACTCTGGAAACACCATATATTTT	CASSGTGGPYSGNTIYF
TRBV29-1	-	TRBJ1-1	TGCAGCGTTGATTTGGGGCTTGCTTTCTTT	CSVDLGLAFF
TRBV29-1	-	TRBJ2-1	TGCAGCGTTGCCTGGGCGAGGGGGATCCGTAGCTCCTACAATGAGCAGTTCTTC	CSVAWARGIRSSYNEQFF
TRBV28	-	TRBJ1-6	TGTGCCAGCACCACCGGGGACACAGGCTCCTTGAATTCACCCCTCCACTTT	CASTTGDTGSLNSPLHF
TRBV7-3	TRBD2	TRBJ2-1	TGTGCCAGCAGCTCACTAGCGGGAGGAACCTACAATGAGCAGTTCTTC	CASSSLAGGTYNEQFF
TRBV29-1	-	TRBJ2-3	TGCAGCGTTGCAGGGGCGGGGGGCACAGATACGCAGTATTTT	CSVAGAGGTDTQYF
TRBV27	TRBD2	TRBJ2-3	TGTGCCAGCCTGACTAGCGGGGGGGCGGGCACAGATACGCAGTATTTT	CASLTSGGAGTDTQYF
TRBV5-1	TRBD1	TRBJ1-6	TGCGCCAGCAGCCAAGGTCTCGGGACAGCAAATTCACCCCTCCACTTT	CASSQGLGTANSPLHF
TRBV29-1	-	TRBJ1-2	TGCAGCGTGGAGGGGACGGAGGGCTACACCTTC	CSVEGTEGYTF